This T cell receptor beta chain was sequenced for a study of neoadjuvant anti-PD-1 for oral cavity cancer. Overall study findings and caveats: After neoadjuvant nivolumab, PBMC T cell clonality was significantly higher in non-responders than responders. TCR analyses covered only a few patients per response group.

Comments on this clone: Antigen specificity is unknown.

Most PBMC samples had 480 ng input DNA in six replicates. Assay used: immunoSEQ multiplex PCR; TCRdb lists only in-frame clones, some missing. The table shows some 17,000 clones, with roughly 69% occurring only once. Patients had HPV-negative, locally advanced oral cavity squamous cell carcinoma. Specimen: PBMCs, collected before nivolumab (anti-PD-1) treatment. This clonotype was obtained from a person aged 35-79 years with oral cavity squamous cell carcinoma.

Here the CDR3 DNA reads TGTGCCAGCGGCCCTAGGCCGAGCTACGAGCAGTACTTC. It specifies CASGPRPSYEQYF. The V gene is TRBV7-6, the J gene TRBJ2-7; the D is unclear. In germline, CDR1 is SGHVS, CDR2 FNYEAQ. The CDR3 spans 13 residues. V was trimmed by 8 bases and J by 3 bases, leaving 14 bases between them.